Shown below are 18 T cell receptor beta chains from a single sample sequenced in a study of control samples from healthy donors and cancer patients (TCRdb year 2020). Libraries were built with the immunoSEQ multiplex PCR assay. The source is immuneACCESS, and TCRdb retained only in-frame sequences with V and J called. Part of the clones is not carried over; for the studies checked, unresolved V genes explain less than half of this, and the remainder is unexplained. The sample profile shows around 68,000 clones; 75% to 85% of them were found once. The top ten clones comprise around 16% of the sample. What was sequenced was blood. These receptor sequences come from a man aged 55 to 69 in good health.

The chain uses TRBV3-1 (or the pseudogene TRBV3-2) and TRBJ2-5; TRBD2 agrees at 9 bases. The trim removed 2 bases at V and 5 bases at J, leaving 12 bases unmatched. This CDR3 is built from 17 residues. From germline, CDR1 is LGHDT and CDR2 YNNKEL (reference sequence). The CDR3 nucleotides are TGTGCCAGCAGCCAAAGGGGCGGACTAGCGAGGTCGGAGACCCAGTACTTC. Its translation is CASSQRGGLARSETQYF.

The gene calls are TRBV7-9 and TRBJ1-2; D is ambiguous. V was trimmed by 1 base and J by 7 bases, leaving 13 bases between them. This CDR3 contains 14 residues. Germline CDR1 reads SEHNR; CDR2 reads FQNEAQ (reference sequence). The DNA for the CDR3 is TGTGCCAGCAGCTTAGATGTTAGGGCAGGTGGCTACACCTTC. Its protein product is CASSLDVRAGGYTF.

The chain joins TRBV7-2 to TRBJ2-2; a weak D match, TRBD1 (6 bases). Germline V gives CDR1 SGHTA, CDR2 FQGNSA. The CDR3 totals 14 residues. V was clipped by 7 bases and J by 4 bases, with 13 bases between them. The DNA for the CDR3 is TGTGCCAGCACCATAAACAGGGCCACCGGGGAGCTGTTTTTT. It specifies CASTINRATGELFF.

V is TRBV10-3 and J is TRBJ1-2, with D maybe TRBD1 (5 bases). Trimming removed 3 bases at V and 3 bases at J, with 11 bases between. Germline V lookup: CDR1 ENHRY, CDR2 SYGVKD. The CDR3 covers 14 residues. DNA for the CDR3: TGTGCCATCAGTGATAAAGGGGATGACTATGGCTACACCTTC. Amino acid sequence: CAISDKGDDYGYTF.

CDR3 amino acids: CASSAMSARSNEQFF. The CDR3 region has the DNA TGTGCCAGCAGTGCAATGTCAGCTAGGTCCAATGAGCAGTTCTTC. The rearrangement uses TRBV2 and TRBJ2-1; no definite D call. V dropped 4 bases and J dropped 6 bases, with 16 bases sitting between them. The CDR3 spans 15 residues. Germline V lookup: CDR1 SNHLY, CDR2 FYNNEI.

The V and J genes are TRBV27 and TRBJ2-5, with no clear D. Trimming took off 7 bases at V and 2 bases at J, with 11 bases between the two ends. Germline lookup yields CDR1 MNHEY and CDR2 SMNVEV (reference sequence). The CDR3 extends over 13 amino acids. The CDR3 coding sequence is TGTGCCAGCACCTTGCGGCGGCAAGAGACCCAGTACTTC. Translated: CASTLRRQETQYF.

CDR3 loop: CAGGTTGNTIYF. For the CDR3, the DNA is TGTGCCGGCGGGACAACTGGAAACACCATATATTTT. The chain is built from TRBV28 and TRBJ1-3, with D possibly matching TRBD1 (6 bases). Trimming left V 11 bases short and J 2 bases short, with 10 bases between. The V gene's germline CDR1 is MDHEN and CDR2 SYDVKM. The CDR3 contains 12 residues.

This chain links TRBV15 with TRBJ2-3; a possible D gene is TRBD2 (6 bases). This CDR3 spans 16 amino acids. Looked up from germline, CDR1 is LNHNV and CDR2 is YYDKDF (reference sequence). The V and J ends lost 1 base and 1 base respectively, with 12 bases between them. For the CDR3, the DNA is TGTGCCACCAGCAGAGGTGGAGGGGTGGGCACAGATACGCAGTATTTT. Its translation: CATSRGGGVGTDTQYF.

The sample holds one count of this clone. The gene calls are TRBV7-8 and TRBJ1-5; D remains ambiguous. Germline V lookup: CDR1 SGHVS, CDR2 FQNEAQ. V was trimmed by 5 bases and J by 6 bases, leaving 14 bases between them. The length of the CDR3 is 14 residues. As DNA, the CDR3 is TGTGCCAGCAGCCCTACCGGCGGGGTTCAGCCCCAGCATTTT. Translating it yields CASSPTGGVQPQHF.

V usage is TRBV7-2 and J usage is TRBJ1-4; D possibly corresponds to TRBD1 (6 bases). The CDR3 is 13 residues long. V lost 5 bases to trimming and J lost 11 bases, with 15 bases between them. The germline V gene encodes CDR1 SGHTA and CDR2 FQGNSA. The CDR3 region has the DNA TGTGCCAGCAGCCCCCCGGGGGCAGGGAAACTGTTTTTT. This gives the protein CASSPPGAGKLFF.

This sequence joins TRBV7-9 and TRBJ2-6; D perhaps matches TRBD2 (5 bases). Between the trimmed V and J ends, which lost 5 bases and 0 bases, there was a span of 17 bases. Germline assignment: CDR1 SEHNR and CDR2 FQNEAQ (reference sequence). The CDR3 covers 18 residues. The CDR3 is CASSLLAATSSGANVLTF. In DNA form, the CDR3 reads TGTGCCAGCAGCCTCCTAGCCGCAACCAGCTCTGGGGCCAACGTCCTGACTTTC.

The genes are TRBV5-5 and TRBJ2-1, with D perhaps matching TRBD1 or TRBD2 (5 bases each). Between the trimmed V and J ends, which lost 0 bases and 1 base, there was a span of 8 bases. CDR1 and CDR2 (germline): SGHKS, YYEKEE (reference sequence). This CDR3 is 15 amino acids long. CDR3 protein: CASSLEGSSYNEQFF. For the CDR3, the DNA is TGTGCCAGCAGCTTGGAGGGGAGTTCCTACAATGAGCAGTTCTTC.

CDR3 DNA: TGCGCCAGCAGCCAAGTTGACCGAGAAGGAAACACTGAAGCTTTCTTT. Its translation is CASSQVDREGNTEAFF. This sequence joins TRBV4-1 and TRBJ1-1; no firm D call. Trimming took 1 base from V and 2 from J, leaving 14 bases between them. This CDR3 is built from 16 residues. Germline V gene lookup returns CDR1 MGHRA and CDR2 YSYEKL.

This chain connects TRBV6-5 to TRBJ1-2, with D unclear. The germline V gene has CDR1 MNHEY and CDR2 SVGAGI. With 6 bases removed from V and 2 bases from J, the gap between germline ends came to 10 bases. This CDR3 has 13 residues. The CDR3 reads CASSGGGNYGYTF. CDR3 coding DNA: TGTGCCAGCAGCGGCGGCGGGAACTATGGCTACACCTTC.

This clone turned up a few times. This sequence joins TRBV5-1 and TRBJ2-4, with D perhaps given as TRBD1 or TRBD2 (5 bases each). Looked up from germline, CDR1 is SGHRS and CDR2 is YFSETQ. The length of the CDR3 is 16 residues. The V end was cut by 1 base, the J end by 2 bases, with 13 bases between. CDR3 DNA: TGCGCCAGCAGCTTGTATCCAGGGACCCCCAAAAACATTCAGTACTTC. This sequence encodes CASSLYPGTPKNIQYF.

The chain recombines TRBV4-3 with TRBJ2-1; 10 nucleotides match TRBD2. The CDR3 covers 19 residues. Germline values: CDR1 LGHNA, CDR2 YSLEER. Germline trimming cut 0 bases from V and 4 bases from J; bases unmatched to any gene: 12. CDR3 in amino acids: CASSQDSPLEREGYNEQFF. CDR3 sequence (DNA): TGCGCCAGCAGCCAAGATTCACCCCTTGAGCGGGAGGGTTACAATGAGCAGTTCTTC.

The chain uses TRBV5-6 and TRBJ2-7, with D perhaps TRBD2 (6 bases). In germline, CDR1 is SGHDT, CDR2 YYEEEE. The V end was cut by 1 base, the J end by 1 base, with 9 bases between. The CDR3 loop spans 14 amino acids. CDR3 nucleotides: TGTGCCAGCAGCTTGCCCGGGGGTTCCTACGAGCAGTACTTC. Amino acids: CASSLPGGSYEQYF.

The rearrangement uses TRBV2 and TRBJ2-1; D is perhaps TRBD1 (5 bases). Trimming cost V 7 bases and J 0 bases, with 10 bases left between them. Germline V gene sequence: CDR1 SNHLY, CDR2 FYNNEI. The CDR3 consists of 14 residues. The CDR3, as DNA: TGTGCCAGCACCCTAGGGGCCTCCTACAATGAGCAGTTCTTC. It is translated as CASTLGASYNEQFF.